What follows is one T cell receptor (beta chain) and its context. Authors' methods: Quantification of nucleated cells was approximated via reference gene primer amplification. Clones were read by immunoSEQ multiplex PCR, and TCRdb kept only the in-frame ones, dropping some. The V and J calls and clone size were taken over from that table, and D and trimming were inferred from the DNA. The sample holds about 390,000 clones, about 90% seen once. Seattle patients were enrolled during active infection and followed longitudinally. The sample belongs to a study of blood T cell repertoires in COVID-19. The CDR3 length is 13 residues. Trimming pared 4 bases from V and 6 bases from J, leaving 12 bases between. Germline-derived CDR1 and CDR2 are MNHEY and SVGAGI.

This clonotype was sampled from a woman between 55 and 75 years old with COVID-19, enrolled during active disease. This chain joins TRBV6-5 and TRBJ1-2, with D perhaps TRBD1 (5 bases). The sequencing input was peripheral blood. The CDR3 loop reads CASSSGGGNGYTF. CDR3 nucleotide sequence: TGTGCCAGCAGTTCGGGCGGGGGGAATGGCTACACCTTC.